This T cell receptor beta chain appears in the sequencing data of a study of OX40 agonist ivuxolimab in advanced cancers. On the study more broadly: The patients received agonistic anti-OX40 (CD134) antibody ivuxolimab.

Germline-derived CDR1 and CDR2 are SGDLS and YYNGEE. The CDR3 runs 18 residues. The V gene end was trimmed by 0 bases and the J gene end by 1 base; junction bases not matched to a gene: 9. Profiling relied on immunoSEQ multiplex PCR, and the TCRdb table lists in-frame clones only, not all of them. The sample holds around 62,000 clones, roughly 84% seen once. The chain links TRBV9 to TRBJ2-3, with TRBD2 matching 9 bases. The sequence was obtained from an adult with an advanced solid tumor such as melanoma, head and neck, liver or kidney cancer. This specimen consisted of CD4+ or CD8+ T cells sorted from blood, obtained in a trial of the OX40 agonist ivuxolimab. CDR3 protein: CASSVGAGGPWGTDTQYF. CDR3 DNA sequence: TGTGCCAGCAGCGTAGGCGCGGGGGGGCCGTGGGGCACAGATACGCAGTATTTT.